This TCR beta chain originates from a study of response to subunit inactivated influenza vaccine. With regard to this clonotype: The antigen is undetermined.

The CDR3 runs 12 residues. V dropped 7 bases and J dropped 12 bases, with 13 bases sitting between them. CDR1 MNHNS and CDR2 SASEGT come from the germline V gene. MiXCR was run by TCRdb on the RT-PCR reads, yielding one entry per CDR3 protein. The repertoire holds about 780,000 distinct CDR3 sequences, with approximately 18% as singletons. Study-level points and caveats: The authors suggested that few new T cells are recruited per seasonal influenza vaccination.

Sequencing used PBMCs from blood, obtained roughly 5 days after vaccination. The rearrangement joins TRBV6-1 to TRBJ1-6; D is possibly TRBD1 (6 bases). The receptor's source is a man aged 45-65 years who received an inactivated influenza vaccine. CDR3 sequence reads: CASTSAGEPLHF. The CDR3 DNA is TGTGCCAGCACCTCCGCAGGGGAACCCCTCCACTTT.